This TCR beta chain was recovered during a study of neoadjuvant anti-PD-1 for oral cavity cancer. Study outcomes and limitations: PBMC Gini-index clonality exceeded responders' in non-responders post-nivolumab.

Blood cells were analyzed directly, without culture or expansion. This clone appeared a single time. Its cognate antigen is unknown. V lost 0 bases to trimming and J lost 4 bases, with 8 bases between them. Per the germline V gene, CDR1 is SGHDT and CDR2 is YYEEEE. The CDR3 is 14 amino acids. Sequencing used immunoSEQ multiplex PCR; TCRdb keeps in-frame clones, though not all of them. In the table there are about 6,700 clones, 60% to 80% of which are singletons. This clonotype was sampled from a person aged 40 to 85 with oral cavity squamous cell carcinoma. V is TRBV5-6 and J is TRBJ1-3, with D possibly matching TRBD1 (5 bases). The sequenced sample was PBMCs, obtained before nivolumab (anti-PD-1) treatment. CDR3: CASSLGDRGNTIYF. For the CDR3, the DNA is TGTGCCAGCAGCTTGGGAGACAGAGGAAACACCATATATTTT.